Below are 18 T cell receptor beta chains sequenced from a single sample in a study of T cell responses to AZD1222 COVID-19 vaccine. Clones were read by immunoSEQ multiplex PCR, and TCRdb kept only the in-frame ones, dropping some. The table lists 150,000 to 250,000 clones, roughly nine tenths of them singletons, with around 3.5% in the top ten. Sequencing used peripheral blood, obtained 28 days after the second AZD1222 dose. The receptors stem from an adult who received the AZD1222 COVID-19 vaccine.

The V and J genes are TRBV25-1 and TRBJ2-5; 11 bases match TRBD1. Germline loops: CDR1 MGHDK, CDR2 SYGVNS. This CDR3 contains 16 residues. With 2 bases clipped from V and 5 bases from J, the junction kept 7 bases outside the gene matches. The chain's CDR3 is CASSEGGTGGRETQYF. The CDR3 coding sequence is TGTGCCAGCAGTGAAGGGGGGACAGGGGGGAGGGAGACCCAGTACTTC.

V usage is TRBV3-1 (or the pseudogene TRBV3-2) and J usage is TRBJ1-1; D is ambiguous. Trimming stripped 4 bases from V and 7 bases from J, with 19 bases between. This CDR3 is 15 amino acids long. CDR1 LGHDT and CDR2 YNNKEL come from the germline V gene (reference sequence). CDR3 residues: CASSPGRVPFSEAFF. The CDR3 nucleotides read TGTGCCAGCAGCCCAGGTAGGGTCCCGTTTAGTGAAGCTTTCTTT.

The chain links TRBV11-2 to TRBJ2-5; D possibly corresponds to TRBD2 (6 bases). Germline values: CDR1 SGHAT, CDR2 FQNNGV. CDR3 length: 15 amino acids. V lost 4 bases, J lost 5 bases, and 17 bases lay in between. CDR3 DNA sequence: TGTGCCAGCAGCTCTATAATGAGTGCGGGGGAGACCCAGTACTTC. It is translated as CASSSIMSAGETQYF.

The chain uses TRBV15 and TRBJ2-3, with 7 nucleotides matching TRBD2. Germline V lookup: CDR1 LNHNV, CDR2 YYDKDF (reference sequence). The CDR3 is 16 amino acids. The V segment lost 1 base and the J segment 0 bases; nucleotides outside the gene matches: 4. CDR3 region: CATSRVGGYSTDTQYF. Here the CDR3 DNA reads TGTGCCACCAGCAGAGTGGGAGGGTATAGCACAGATACGCAGTATTTT.

The CDR3, as DNA: TGTGCCAGCAGAAAAGCCGGGACAGGGGACCACAATGAGCAGTTCTTC. Protein product: CASRKAGTGDHNEQFF. V is TRBV14 and J is TRBJ2-1; 10 bases are a match to TRBD1. V lost 6 bases, J lost 5 bases, and 10 bases stayed unmatched. CDR3 size: 16 residues. In germline, CDR1 is SGHDN, CDR2 FVKESK.

The chain employs TRBV4-2 and TRBJ2-1; D is possibly TRBD1 or TRBD2 (5 bases each). The CDR3 sequence is 17 residues long. CDR1 and CDR2 from the germline V gene are LGHNA and YNFKEQ. Trimming pared 0 bases from V and 4 bases from J, leaving 16 bases between. CDR3 sequence reads: CASSQDYRLASYNEQFF. CDR3 sequence (DNA): TGTGCCAGCAGCCAAGATTACAGGCTAGCCTCATACAATGAGCAGTTCTTC.

The CDR3 DNA sequence: TGTGCCAGCAGTTTCAACGCCGGGGAGCTGTTTTTT. It yields the protein CASSFNAGELFF. This chain links TRBV27 with TRBJ2-2; D unresolved. CDR3 size: 12 residues. Trimming cost V 3 bases and J 6 bases, with 5 bases left between them. CDR1 is MNHEY, CDR2 SMNVEV, per germline (reference sequence).

V and J are TRBV6-6 and TRBJ1-2; perhaps TRBD1 as D (6 bases). The V gene lost 6 bases and the J gene lost 4 bases, with 15 bases spanning the gap. CDR1 and CDR2 (germline): MNHNY, SVGAGI (reference sequence). CDR3 length: 14 residues. CDR3 in amino acids: CASSPGTTTYGYTF. DNA for the CDR3: TGTGCCAGCAGCCCCGGGACAACAACCTATGGCTACACCTTC.

This chain links TRBV2 with TRBJ1-5, with D possibly TRBD1 on 5 matching bases. Per the germline V gene, CDR1 is SNHLY and CDR2 is FYNNEI. The CDR3 loop spans 15 amino acids. Trimming cost V 7 bases and J 4 bases, with 17 bases left between them. The CDR3 here is CASNTNGGYNQPQHF. CDR3 nucleotides: TGTGCCAGCAACACAAACGGGGGGTATAATCAGCCCCAGCATTTT.

The chain couples TRBV24-1 to TRBJ2-2, with no clear D. Trimming removed 5 bases at V and 6 bases at J, with 12 bases between. In germline, CDR1 is KGHDR, CDR2 SFDVKD. The CDR3 is 14 residues long. In DNA form, the CDR3 reads TGTGCCACCAGTGCCGCCGACTGGTCCGGGGAGCTGTTTTTT. Translation: CATSAADWSGELFF.

The chain carries TRBV19 and TRBJ1-4; D remains unclear. From germline, CDR1 is LNHDA and CDR2 SQIVND (reference sequence). V dropped 7 bases and J dropped 8 bases, with 17 bases sitting between them. There are 14 residues in the CDR3. The CDR3 DNA sequence: TGTGCCAGTACCATGGCCAGCCTGGGGGAAAAACTGTTTTTT. This codes for CASTMASLGEKLFF.

The CDR3, as DNA: TGCGCCAGCAGCCAAGAGGAATATAATTCACCCCTCCACTTT. This sequence encodes CASSQEEYNSPLHF. The chain joins TRBV4-1 to TRBJ1-6; no firm D call. CDR1 is MGHRA, CDR2 YSYEKL, per germline. Trimming took 0 bases from V and 4 from J, leaving 4 bases between them. The CDR3 runs 14 residues.

J is TRBJ1-2 and V is TRBV11-2; TRBD1 might be the D (5 bases). CDR3 length: 15 amino acids. Trimming took 0 bases from V and 5 from J, leaving 13 bases between them. Germline loops: CDR1 SGHAT, CDR2 FQNNGV. CDR3 loop: CASSLDSRESYGYTF. DNA of the CDR3: TGTGCCAGCAGCTTAGATTCCAGGGAATCATATGGCTACACCTTC. The full variable domain, rest sourced from reference TRBV11-2 and TRBJ1-2, is EAGVAQSPRYKIIEKRQSVAFWCNPISGHATLYWYQQILGQGPKLLIQFQNNGVVDDSQLPKDRFSAERLKGVDSTLKIQPAKLEDSAVYLCASSLDSRESYGYTFGSGTRLTVV.

V gene TRBV5-1 combines with J gene TRBJ2-3; D is tentatively TRBD1 or TRBD2 (5 bases each). V was cut by 3 bases and J by 14 bases, with 19 bases left in between. Germline CDR1 SGHRS, CDR2 YFSETQ. The CDR3 contains 13 residues. In DNA, the CDR3 is TGCGCCAGCAGCTCCAGGGACGCTCGATTTACGTATTTT. It encodes CASSSRDARFTYF. Together with reference TRBV5-1 and TRBJ2-3, the CDR3 gives the full variable domain: KAGVTQTPRYLIKTRGQQVTLSCSPISGHRSVSWYQQTPGQGLQFLFEYFSETQRNKGNFPGRFSGRQFSNSRSEMNVSTLELGDSALYLCASSSRDARFTYFGPGTRLTVL.

Comments on this clone: Sequence at one end of the junction differs from germline and may be a read error. The gene calls are TRBV28 and TRBJ1-5, with D possibly TRBD1 on 6 matching bases. The CDR3 covers 14 residues. Germline CDR1 MDHEN, CDR2 SYDVKM. CDR3 residues: CASSFTGFRQAQHF. CDR3 DNA sequence: TGTGCCAGCAGTTTTACAGGGTTTCGTCAGGCCCAGCATTTT.

The V gene is TRBV7-8, the J gene TRBJ1-6; D ambiguous. CDR3 size: 16 residues. V was clipped by 3 bases and J by 4 bases, with 13 bases between them. Germline CDR1 reads SGHVS; CDR2 reads FQNEAQ. The CDR3 bases are TGTGCCAGCAGCTTCAGATCCCAGGATTATAATTCACCCCTCCACTTT. Protein: CASSFRSQDYNSPLHF.

The chain is built from TRBV19 and TRBJ2-7; TRBD2 might be the D (6 bases). This CDR3 spans 13 amino acids. CDR1 is LNHDA and CDR2 is SQIVND in the germline V gene (reference sequence). Trimming stripped 0 bases from V and 6 bases from J, with 9 bases between. Here the CDR3 reads CASSIDRRGEQYF. CDR3 DNA: TGTGCCAGTAGTATAGATCGGAGGGGCGAGCAGTACTTC. Looking up the rest from reference TRBV19 and TRBJ2-7 gives the full variable domain: DGGITQSPKYLFRKEGQNVTLSCEQNLNHDAMYWYRQDPGQGLRLIYYSQIVNDFQKGDIAEGYSVSREKKESFPLTVTSAQKNPTAFYLCASSIDRRGEQYFGPGTRLTVT.

The V and J genes are TRBV28 and TRBJ2-7; 8 bases align to TRBD2. V lost 6 bases and J lost 1; bases outside the gene matches: 8. Germline V gene lookup returns CDR1 MDHEN and CDR2 SYDVKM. The length of the CDR3 is 15 residues. In DNA form, the CDR3 reads TGTGCCAGCAGCCCGAGCGGGAGTGAGTCCTACGAGCAGTACTTC. This encodes CASSPSGSESYEQYF.